A single sample is the source of the 3 T cell receptor beta chains below, sequenced in a study of blood T cell repertoires in COVID-19. The repertoire was sequenced with immunoSEQ multiplex PCR; TCRdb's copy has only in-frame clones and lacks some. The repertoire holds about 91,000 clones, approximately 77% seen once, with approximately 9.3% in the top ten. The sequenced sample consisted of peripheral blood. These receptors were collected from a woman older than 75 with acute or convalescent COVID-19.

This chain uses TRBV6-2 or TRBV6-3 with TRBJ1-5, with 7 bases aligning to TRBD1. The CDR3 length is 16 residues. V gave up 5 bases and J gave up 0 bases; unmatched junction bases: 7. The germline V gene has CDR1 MNHEY and CDR2 SVGEGT. In DNA form, the CDR3 reads TGTGCCAGCAGTCGGGACAGCCCGAATAGCAATCAGCCCCAGCATTTT. Encoded protein: CASSRDSPNSNQPQHF.

V is TRBV6-2 or TRBV6-3 and J is TRBJ2-2; D uncertain. This CDR3 has 15 residues. Germline V gene lookup returns CDR1 MNHEY and CDR2 SVGEGT. The germline V and J ends were trimmed by 3 bases and 1 base, with 9 bases remaining between them. The CDR3 nucleotides read TGTGCCAGCAGTTATATTCCTCTGAACACCGGGGAGCTGTTTTTT. This sequence encodes CASSYIPLNTGELFF.

V and J are TRBV18 and TRBJ1-1; TRBD1 matches at 7 bases. Germline values: CDR1 KGHSH, CDR2 LQKENI. Trimming cost V 3 bases and J 1 base; bases outside gene matches: 5. CDR3 size: 15 residues. CDR3 nucleotide sequence: TGTGCCAGCTCACCGCGCCAGGGGGAGAACACTGAAGCTTTCTTT. Its protein is CASSPRQGENTEAFF.